One sample yielded the 9 T cell receptor beta chains listed below, sequenced in a study of cytomegalovirus exposure and HLA in healthy donors. It was with 60 Vbeta and 13 Jbeta primers that the PCR ran. Assay used: immunoSEQ multiplex PCR; TCRdb lists only in-frame clones, some missing. The data hold roughly 120,000 clones, with around four fifths observed a single time. Material for sequencing was PBMCs. All receptors derive from a man in his forties in good health and CMV-seronegative.

V is TRBV18 and J is TRBJ2-7; 11 bases map to TRBD1. This CDR3 has 14 amino acids. Germline values: CDR1 KGHSH, CDR2 LQKENI. V was pared by 5 bases and J by 4 bases, with 4 bases of the junction left unmatched. CDR3 loop: CASSARDRGYEQYF. DNA of the CDR3: TGTGCCAGCTCAGCCCGGGACAGGGGGTACGAGCAGTACTTC.

The table lists this clone with a count of one. V usage is TRBV27 and J usage is TRBJ2-2; D may be TRBD1 (5 bases). The ends were cut back, 3 bases at V and 7 bases at J, with 12 bases in the middle. Germline CDR1 reads MNHEY; CDR2 reads SMNVEV (reference sequence). This CDR3 region has 14 residues. The CDR3 reads CASSLAGLGGELFF. In DNA form, the CDR3 reads TGTGCCAGCAGTTTGGCAGGGTTGGGCGGGGAGCTGTTTTTT.

This clone was seen once. The chain recombines TRBV20-1 with TRBJ2-1; D possibly corresponds to TRBD1 (5 bases). V dropped 4 bases and J dropped 12 bases, with 13 bases sitting between them. Germline loops: CDR1 DFQATT, CDR2 SNEGSKA (reference sequence). The CDR3 runs to 11 residues. DNA for the CDR3: TGCAGTGCTACAGGGTATAGTTGGCAGTTCTTC. The encoded protein is CSATGYSWQFF.

The chain uses TRBV6-1 and TRBJ2-7; D possibly corresponds to TRBD2 (6 bases). V was shortened by 2 bases and J by 2 bases, with 13 bases between the two germline ends. Germline V gene sequence: CDR1 MNHNS, CDR2 SASEGT. The CDR3 loop spans 15 amino acids. The CDR3 sequence: CASSEMGGAAYEQYF. CDR3 coding DNA: TGTGCCAGCAGTGAAATGGGCGGGGCGGCCTACGAGCAGTACTTC.

The chain is built from TRBV15 and TRBJ2-7, with D perhaps TRBD2 (7 bases). CDR1 is LNHNV and CDR2 is YYDKDF in the germline V gene (reference sequence). CDR3 length: 15 residues. The V end lost 3 bases, the J end lost 2 bases, and 14 bases lay between the germline ends. The CDR3 reads CATSSTGGRAYEQYF. In DNA form, the CDR3 reads TGTGCCACCAGCAGTACCGGGGGGCGCGCCTACGAGCAGTACTTC.

The genes are TRBV6-1 and TRBJ2-7, with D perhaps matching TRBD1 (5 bases). The V gene lost 6 bases and the J gene lost 6 bases, with 18 bases spanning the gap. The CDR3 consists of 14 residues. The germline V gene has CDR1 MNHNS and CDR2 SASEGT. This CDR3 is CASRMGPLWIEQYF. The DNA of the CDR3 is TGTGCCAGCAGGATGGGGCCGCTCTGGATCGAGCAGTACTTC.

The CDR3 region has the DNA TGTGCCAGCAGTTACTCAGGGCGGGGGATAGGCACTGAAGCTTTCTTT. Its protein is CASSYSGRGIGTEAFF. This chain links TRBV6-5 with TRBJ1-1; tentatively, D is TRBD1 (5 bases). This CDR3 has 16 amino acids. Germline V lookup: CDR1 MNHEY, CDR2 SVGAGI. V lost 0 bases, J lost 4 bases, and 15 bases lay in between.

The gene calls are TRBV4-3 and TRBJ1-4; D ambiguous. With 3 bases removed from V and 3 bases from J, the gap between germline ends came to 11 bases. Germline lookup yields CDR1 LGHNA and CDR2 YSLEER. The CDR3 is made up of 15 amino acids. The DNA for the CDR3 is TGCGCCAGCAGCCAGGGAGAATGGGCTAATGAAAAACTGTTTTTT. The encoded protein is CASSQGEWANEKLFF.

This clone was picked up a small number of times. The chain recombines TRBV12-2 with TRBJ2-4; the table's D gene call, TRBD1, was not cross checked with the DNA. TRBV12-2 is assigned pseudogene status. This CDR3 has 19 residues. The DNA of the CDR3 is TGTGCAAGTCGCTCTCCGGACGGGCTGGGACAGGTAGCCAAAAACATTCAGTACTTC. It translates to CASRSPDGLGQVAKNIQYF.